A selection of T cell receptor beta chains follows, all from one sample in a study of cytomegalovirus exposure and HLA in healthy donors. Sequenced by immunoSEQ multiplex PCR; TCRdb stores in-frame clones only, minus some. The profile shows 350,000 or so clones, around 86% of them singletons. Source material: PBMCs. These receptors were collected from a woman under 30 in good health and CMV-seronegative. CDR3s include the opening cysteine and the closing phenylalanine or tryptophan. The D gene is left open where the match is weak. The listing skips clone size in some rows; elsewhere it reads once, few, many or a size class.

>TRBD1|TRBV29-1|TRBJ2-7|-
TGCAGCGTTCCCCGGACAGGGTTAATGTACGAGCAGTACTTC
CSVPRTGLMYEQYF
>-|TRBV19|TRBJ2-1|-
TGTGCCAGTAGTTCAGGTAACAATGAGCAGTTCTTC
CASSSGNNEQFF
>-|TRBV7-9|TRBJ1-4|-
TGTGCCAGCAGCTTAGGAGACAGGCCTGAAAAACTGTTTTTT
CASSLGDRPEKLFF
>TRBD2|TRBV19|TRBJ2-3|once
TGTGCCAGTAGTGCGGGGGACTTAGATACGCAGTATTTT
CASSAGDLDTQYF
>TRBD1|TRBV7-8|TRBJ2-7|-
TGTGCCAGCAGCGCCCTGACAGGGGCCGCCAAGGTAGAGCAGTACTTC
CASSALTGAAKVEQYF
>-|TRBV18|TRBJ1-1|-
TGTGCCAGCTCCCCGGCGGCACCTATGAACACTGAAGCTTTCTTT
CASSPAAPMNTEAFF
>-|TRBV5-6|TRBJ2-7|-
TGTGCCAGCAGCTTGGCCCCAACAGGGACCTACGAGCAGTACTTC
CASSLAPTGTYEQYF
>-|TRBV27|TRBJ2-5|-
TGTGCCAGCAGTCCAGGGGAATGGGAGACCCAGTACTTC
CASSPGEWETQYF
>-|TRBV9|TRBJ2-7|-
TGTGCCAGCAGCGTAGAACCCGACCCGGGGGGCTCATCCTACGAGCAGTACTTC
CASSVEPDPGGSSYEQYF
>TRBD1|TRBV5-1|TRBJ2-6|-
TGCGCCAGCAGCTTGGGGGTACAGGGGGCTGGGGCCAACGTCCTGACTTTC
CASSLGVQGAGANVLTF
>TRBD2|TRBV4-3|TRBJ2-7|-
TGCGCCAGCAGCCAAGATTTGGCTAGCGGGAGCTACGAGCAGTACTTC
CASSQDLASGSYEQYF
>-|TRBV6-5|TRBJ1-2|once
TGTGCCAGCAGAAAAAGGGGTGTGAATGGCTACACCTTC
CASRKRGVNGYTF
>-|TRBV30|TRBJ1-2|-
TGTGCCTGGAGTGGAGAGGGCTGGGGCTACACCTTC
CAWSGEGWGYTF
>-|TRBV4-1|TRBJ1-5|once
TGCGCCAGCAGCCAAGATGACAGGATGAATCAGCCCCAGCATTTT
CASSQDDRMNQPQHF
>-|TRBV5-6|TRBJ1-2|-
TGTGCCAGCAGCTTGGGGAGAAGGGGAAACTATGGCTACACCTTC
CASSLGRRGNYGYTF
>TRBD1|TRBV7-8|TRBJ1-1|-
TGTGCCAGCCGACAGGGGTGGTGGACTGAAGCTTTCTTT
CASRQGWWTEAFF
>-|TRBV6-5|TRBJ1-5|-
TGTGCCAGCAGTTATGGAGGTGCTGGGCAGCCCCAGCATTTT
CASSYGGAGQPQHF
>-|TRBV2|TRBJ1-3|-
TGTGCCAGCGGGGGAGGGACTGGAAACACCATATATTTT
CASGGGTGNTIYF
>-|TRBV28|TRBJ1-5|few
TGTGCCAGCAGTCGCAGTGGGCCCCAGCATTTT
CASSRSGPQHF
>TRBD1|TRBV28|TRBJ1-4|-
TGTGCCAGCAGTCCTGCGGGACAGGGTGATGAAAAACTGTTTTTT
CASSPAGQGDEKLFF
>-|TRBV18|TRBJ2-1|-
TGTGCCAGCTCACCACAATTTTCGGGACAAAACTCCTACAATGAGCAGTTCTTC
CASSPQFSGQNSYNEQFF
>-|TRBV29-1|TRBJ1-1|-
TGCAGCGTTGTCGGAGTAAGAGAAACTGAAGCTTTCTTT
CSVVGVRETEAFF
>TRBD1|TRBV9|TRBJ2-3|-
TGTGCCAGCAGCGTAGAAGGGGGCTGGAATACGCAGTATTTT
CASSVEGGWNTQYF
>TRBD1|TRBV28|TRBJ1-2|-
TGTGCCAGCAGTTCCGGGACAGGGAACTTCTACACCTTC
CASSSGTGNFYTF
>-|TRBV10-3|TRBJ2-7|-
TGTGCCATCAGTGAACGAGGACAGTCCTACGAGCAGTACTTC
CAISERGQSYEQYF
>TRBD1|TRBV5-1|TRBJ1-1|-
TGCGCCAGCAGCGTACAGGGGTTGAACACTGAAGCTTTCTTT
CASSVQGLNTEAFF
>TRBD1|TRBV5-3|TRBJ2-7|once
TGTGCCAGAAGCCCTCAATACAGGGGTGGTTACGAGCAGTACTTC
CARSPQYRGGYEQYF
>-|TRBV10-3|TRBJ2-1|-
TGTGCCATCAGTACCGTAGGAAGCGGTGAGCAGTTCTTC
CAISTVGSGEQFF
>TRBD2|TRBV4-1|TRBJ2-1|-
TGCGCCAGCAGCCAAGAGCCGGGACTAGCGCCGGGCCACTCCTACAATGAGCAGTTCTTC
CASSQEPGLAPGHSYNEQFF